This passage covers 4 T cell receptor beta chains from one sample sequenced in a study of cytomegalovirus exposure and HLA in healthy donors (dated by TCRdb to the late 2010s). The library was generated by the immunoSEQ multiplex PCR assay. For the multiplex PCR, a mixture combining 60 forward primers for TCR Vbeta segments and 13 reverse primers for TCR Jbeta segments was used. TCRdb limited this immuneACCESS table to in-frame rearrangements with V and J called. A share of clones is missing; checked studies link under half to unresolved V genes, and the rest is unexplained. The sample table on file contains just under 60,000 clones. About 4% of the sample is in the top ten clones. Input material: PBMCs. The receptors here all came from a male donor in good health and CMV-seronegative.

The chain has TRBV5-4 and TRBJ1-2; D perhaps matches TRBD1 (6 bases). Trimming stripped 3 bases from V and 8 bases from J, with 20 bases between. Germline CDR1 reads SGHNT; CDR2 reads YYREEE (reference sequence). The CDR3 is 15 residues long. The CDR3 DNA reads as TGTGCCAGCAGCTCCCTCCAGGGGCGCGTTGGGGGCTACACCTTC. Its translation: CASSSLQGRVGGYTF. The full variable domain, completed using reference TRBV5-4 and TRBJ1-2, is ETGVTQSPTHLIKTRGQQVTLRCSSQSGHNTVSWYQQALGQGPQFIFQYYREEENGRGNFPPRFSGLQFPNYSSELNVNALELDDSALYLCASSSLQGRVGGYTFGSGTRLTVV.

The chain couples TRBV29-1 to TRBJ2-1, with TRBD2 matching 10 bases. The CDR3 totals 16 residues. V shed 2 bases and J 8 bases; nucleotides not matched to a gene: 12. The germline gives CDR1 SQVTM, CDR2 ANQGSEA. CDR3 in DNA: TGCAGCGTTGAACTAGCGGGAGCCACTAGGAGGGATGAGCAGTTCTTC. This codes for CSVELAGATRRDEQFF.

The V gene is TRBV4-2, the J gene TRBJ1-1; no firm D call. V was cut by 8 bases and J by 0 bases, with 13 bases left in between. Germline V gives CDR1 LGHNA, CDR2 YNFKEQ. This CDR3 contains 14 residues. CDR3 sequence (DNA): TGTGCCAGCCGAGGCGTCCTCATGAACACTGAAGCTTTCTTT. Translated, it gives CASRGVLMNTEAFF.

This chain connects TRBV5-1 to TRBJ1-1, with 7 positions matching TRBD1. Unmatched junction bases numbered 2, after V lost 8 bases and J lost 1 base. This CDR3 spans 12 amino acids. Germline CDR1 SGHRS, CDR2 YFSETQ. CDR3 bases: TGCGCCAGTAGACAGGGGAACACTGAAGCTTTCTTT. It codes for CASRQGNTEAFF.